These 27 T cell receptor beta chains were sequenced from one sample in a study of human T cells and chemical hapten exposure (dated by TCRdb to the early 2020s). The time point tag for this specimen amounts to: healthy volunteer bleed at 6 weeks. Total RNA was isolated from unfractionated whole blood collected in Tempus Blood RNA tubes. Library preparation employed RACE. TCRdb shows the sequencer as NextSeq 500. The raw public reads went through TCRdb reprocessing: fastp at Q25, MiXCR clone calling, in-frame beta chains kept. Each entry merges the rows of one CDR3 protein and shows their most common DNA and genes. Within this sample are 65,000 to 80,000 distinct CDR3 sequences, with 8.6% of them counted one time only. The ten largest clones take up approximately 1.5% of the sample. Sequenced input: whole blood. Source of these receptors: a male donor in good health. Some clones in this sample may be carry-over from other donors' samples.

CDR3 protein: CSVTGTVRSYEQYF. CDR3 nucleotides: TGCAGCGTTACCGGGACAGTGCGCTCCTACGAGCAGTACTTC. The rearrangement uses TRBV29-1 and TRBJ2-7; 7 nucleotides line up with TRBD1. Germline-derived CDR1 and CDR2 are SQVTM and ANQGSEA. The trim removed 5 bases at V and 0 bases at J, leaving 7 bases unmatched. The CDR3 runs 14 residues.

The chain has TRBV25-1 and TRBJ2-7; D perhaps matches TRBD2 (5 bases). Germline CDR1 and CDR2: MGHDK and SYGVNS. Trimming took off 8 bases at V and 4 bases at J, with 9 bases between the two ends. The CDR3 sequence is 11 residues long. In DNA, the CDR3 is TGTGCCAGCGGGGAGCCTTACGAGCAGTACTTC. Its translation: CASGEPYEQYF.

The gene calls are TRBV7-7 and TRBJ2-7, with 11 bases identical to TRBD1. V shed 4 bases, J shed 6 bases, and the junction held 5 bases outside the gene matches. CDR3 size: 14 residues. Per germline, CDR1 SSHAT and CDR2 FNYEAQ (reference sequence). CDR3 sequence (DNA): TGTGCCAGCAGCTCTGGGACAGGGGGGGGCGAGCAGTACTTC. Its translation is CASSSGTGGGEQYF.

This clonotype was counted between two and nine times. The chain carries TRBV5-1 and TRBJ1-1; D gene ambiguous. Trimming cost V 4 bases and J 5 bases, with 12 bases left between them. Per the germline V gene, CDR1 is SGHRS and CDR2 is YFSETQ. The CDR3 sequence is 13 residues long. The CDR3 protein is CASSPGGGTEAFF. The CDR3 DNA follows: TGCGCCAGCAGCCCGGGTGGAGGGACTGAAGCTTTCTTT.

The V and J genes are TRBV12-3 or TRBV12-4 and TRBJ1-1, with a tentative D call TRBD1 (5 bases). V shed 5 bases and J shed 7 bases, with 14 bases lying between them. The CDR3 extends over 13 amino acids. CDR3 residues: CASSQGGDSEAFF. DNA for the CDR3: TGTGCCAGCAGTCAAGGAGGAGACAGTGAAGCTTTCTTT.

The chain employs TRBV14 and TRBJ1-1, with D maybe TRBD1 (6 bases). From germline, CDR1 is SGHDN and CDR2 FVKESK. V lost 2 bases to trimming and J lost 1 base, with 11 bases between them. This CDR3 is built from 15 residues. CDR3 in DNA: TGTGCCAGCAGCCAACGGGACACACAGAACACTGAAGCTTTCTTT. It encodes CASSQRDTQNTEAFF. Combining the CDR3 with reference TRBV14 and TRBJ1-1 gives the whole variable domain EAGVTQFPSHSVIEKGQTVTLRCDPISGHDNLYWYRRVMGKEIKFLLHFVKESKQDESGMPNNRFLAERTGGTYSTLKVQPAELEDSGVYFCASSQRDTQNTEAFFGQGTRLTVV.

This clonotype was counted at least ten times. The V and J genes are TRBV12-3 or TRBV12-4 and TRBJ2-5, with D possibly matching TRBD2 (5 bases). The V end was cut by 0 bases, the J end by 2 bases, with 10 bases between. This CDR3 has 15 amino acids. DNA of the CDR3: TGTGCCAGCAGTTTAGCAGAGAGACTACAAGAGACCCAGTACTTC. Translation gives CASSLAERLQETQYF.

This clonotype occurred many times. The rearrangement uses TRBV5-6 and TRBJ2-1; 11 nucleotides agree with TRBD2. Looked up from germline, CDR1 is SGHDT and CDR2 is YYEEEE. J gave up 7 bases and V 4 bases, and 13 bases lay outside the gene matches. The CDR3 loop spans 17 amino acids. CDR3 protein: CASSPGTSGLRGNEQFF. CDR3 in DNA: TGTGCCAGCAGCCCCGGGACTAGCGGATTGAGGGGGAATGAGCAGTTCTTC. Combining the CDR3 with reference TRBV5-6 and TRBJ2-1 gives the whole variable domain DAGVTQSPTHLIKTRGQQVTLRCSPKSGHDTVSWYQQALGQGPQFIFQYYEEEERQRGNFPDRFSGHQFPNYSSELNVNALLLGDSALYLCASSPGTSGLRGNEQFFGPGTRLTVL.

The table lists this clonotype with many counts. This chain connects TRBV20-1 to TRBJ2-3, with 8 bases identical to TRBD2. V was clipped by 1 base and J by 4 bases; unmatched bases: 13. The CDR3 contains 17 residues. CDR1 and CDR2 (germline): DFQATT, SNEGSKA (reference sequence). The CDR3 reads CSARVGVSGGIADTQYF. CDR3 coding DNA: TGCAGTGCTAGAGTTGGAGTATCGGGAGGGATCGCAGATACGCAGTATTTT.

This clonotype was detected ten times or more. The chain employs TRBV6-5 and TRBJ2-7; weak D call: TRBD1 (6 bases). Germline assignment: CDR1 MNHEY and CDR2 SVGAGI. There are 13 residues in the CDR3. V lost 5 bases, J lost 0 bases, and 8 bases lay in between. The CDR3 region is CASSLGHSYEQYF. Here the CDR3 DNA reads TGTGCCAGCAGTCTGGGACACTCCTACGAGCAGTACTTC.

V is TRBV5-6 and J is TRBJ1-1, with 7 bases that match TRBD1. The CDR3 is 14 residues long. The germline V gene encodes CDR1 SGHDT and CDR2 YYEEEE. V lost 4 bases to trimming and J lost 0 bases; unmatched junction nucleotides: 3. The CDR3: CASSLDRLNTEAFF. DNA for the CDR3: TGTGCCAGCAGCCTGGACAGGTTGAACACTGAAGCTTTCTTT.

The J gene is TRBJ2-6, the V gene TRBV4-3; D gene ambiguous. Trimming pared 0 bases from V and 0 bases from J, leaving 15 bases between. The germline gives CDR1 LGHNA, CDR2 YSLEER. This CDR3 region has 19 residues. CDR3 in DNA: TGCGCCAGCAGCCAAGAAGGGTCGCAGCGTGGCTCTGGGGCCAACGTCCTGACTTTC. Translation gives CASSQEGSQRGSGANVLTF.

V usage is TRBV6-2 or TRBV6-3 and J usage is TRBJ2-3; a weak D match, TRBD1 (5 bases). CDR3 length equals 16 residues. Germline assignment: CDR1 MNHEY and CDR2 SVGEGT. Trimming took off 4 bases at V and 2 bases at J, with 16 bases between the two ends. CDR3 region: CASSFDSSFSTDTQYF. The CDR3 nucleotides are TGTGCCAGCAGTTTTGACAGTTCTTTTTCCACAGATACGCAGTATTTT.

This clonotype was found a few times. The chain couples TRBV5-1 to TRBJ1-1, with no clear D. The CDR3 totals 13 residues. Germline values: CDR1 SGHRS, CDR2 YFSETQ. The V and J ends lost 1 base and 1 base respectively, with 5 bases between them. CDR3 DNA: TGCGCCAGCAGCTTGTTTGGGAACACTGAAGCTTTCTTT. The encoded protein is CASSLFGNTEAFF.

This clonotype was detected many times. The chain carries TRBV13 and TRBJ2-7, with 7 bases that match TRBD1. This CDR3 is 16 amino acids long. The germline gives CDR1 PRHDT, CDR2 FYEKMQ (reference sequence). V lost 5 bases and J lost 2; bases outside the gene matches: 12. The CDR3 here is CASSPGVDREPYEQYF. The CDR3, as DNA: TGTGCCAGCAGCCCCGGGGTTGACAGGGAACCCTACGAGCAGTACTTC.

This clonotype was seen many times. The chain joins TRBV14 to TRBJ1-5, with TRBD1 as a possible D gene (5 bases). Germline CDR1 SGHDN, CDR2 FVKESK. The length of the CDR3 is 13 residues. V was clipped by 0 bases and J by 7 bases, with 7 bases between them. As DNA, the CDR3 is TGTGCCAGCAGCCAAGATGGGGGGCAGCCCCAGCATTTT. Translation: CASSQDGGQPQHF.

This clonotype was seen only a few times. The CDR3 nucleotides are TGCGCCAGCAGCTTTGGTGGGGTTGGGCAGCCCCAGCATTTT. It translates to CASSFGGVGQPQHF. The J gene is TRBJ1-5, the V gene TRBV5-1; D is ambiguous. Trimming shortened V by 2 bases and J by 7 bases, and 13 bases separated the two germline ends. The CDR3 length is 14 residues. In germline, CDR1 is SGHRS, CDR2 YFSETQ.

V is TRBV6-2 or TRBV6-3 and J is TRBJ2-7; no clear D. CDR1 and CDR2 from the germline V gene are MNHEY and SVGEGT. This CDR3 has 12 amino acids. Trimming shortened V by 2 bases and J by 5 bases, and 7 bases separated the two germline ends. The DNA of the CDR3 is TGTGCCAGCAGTTACGGTGCCAACGAGCAGTACTTC. This translates into CASSYGANEQYF.

The rearrangement uses TRBV18 and TRBJ2-5, with TRBD1 identical over 7 bases. Germline lookup yields CDR1 KGHSH and CDR2 LQKENI. The CDR3 length is 17 residues. The V gene end was trimmed by 2 bases and the J gene end by 2 bases; junction bases not matched to a gene: 11. CDR3 nucleotides: TGTGCCAGCTCACCATTACTCCGGGACAGCGATCAAGAGACCCAGTACTTC. Encoded protein: CASSPLLRDSDQETQYF. The whole variable domain, filled in from reference TRBV18 and TRBJ2-5, reads NAGVMQNPRHLVRRRGQEARLRCSPMKGHSHVYWYRQLPEEGLKFMVYLQKENIIDESGMPKERFSAEFPKEGPSILRIQQVVRGDSAAYFCASSPLLRDSDQETQYFGPGTRLLVL.

This clonotype was detected once. V usage is TRBV6-1 and J usage is TRBJ1-1; D possibly corresponds to TRBD1 (5 bases). This CDR3 has 15 residues. Germline CDR1 and CDR2: MNHNS and SASEGT. Trimming took off 7 bases at V and 5 bases at J, with 20 bases between the two ends. The CDR3 bases are TGTGCCAGCACCCTAGGCTGGGACGGGGAGACTGAAGCTTTCTTT. Translated: CASTLGWDGETEAFF.

The chain uses TRBV5-1 and TRBJ2-2; TRBD2 is a possible D gene (6 bases). Germline V CDR1 and CDR2: SGHRS, YFSETQ. The V and J ends lost 4 bases and 1 base respectively, with 11 bases between them. CDR3 size: 15 residues. CDR3 DNA: TGCGCCAGCAGCGTCGGGACTGTGAACACCGGGGAGCTGTTTTTT. Translated, it gives CASSVGTVNTGELFF.

The CDR3 sequence: CATSDDVPGTQGGISPLHF. The CDR3 region has the DNA TGTGCCACCAGTGACGACGTTCCCGGGACCCAGGGCGGAATTTCACCCCTCCACTTT. The chain links TRBV24-1 to TRBJ1-6, with D possibly TRBD1 on 5 matching bases. Germline CDR1 and CDR2: KGHDR and SFDVKD. Trimming shortened V by 4 bases and J by 9 bases, and 27 bases separated the two germline ends. The CDR3 is 19 amino acids.

This clonotype was recorded many times. The chain is built from TRBV2 and TRBJ2-6, with 7 bases fitting TRBD2. This CDR3 spans 18 amino acids. V shed 11 bases and J 1 base; nucleotides not matched to a gene: 17. Germline V gene lookup returns CDR1 SNHLY and CDR2 FYNNEI. CDR3 DNA sequence: TGTGCCTCACGGGATTGGCGGGAGACTAGGTCTGGGGCCAACGTCCTGACTTTC. Translation gives CASRDWRETRSGANVLTF.

The chain carries TRBV28 and TRBJ2-1, with D hard to call. The CDR3 has 12 residues. The V end lost 3 bases, the J end lost 7 bases, and 7 bases lay between the germline ends. Per germline, CDR1 MDHEN and CDR2 SYDVKM. CDR3 DNA sequence: TGTGCCAGCAGTTTGGGCCCGAATGAGCAGTTCTTC. It translates to CASSLGPNEQFF. The full variable domain, with the rest looked up from reference TRBV28 and TRBJ2-1, is DVKVTQSSRYLVKRTGEKVFLECVQDMDHENMFWYRQDPGLGLRLIYFSYDVKMKEKGDIPEGYSVSREKKERFSLILESASTNQTSMYLCASSLGPNEQFFGPGTRLTVL.

The chain employs TRBV2 and TRBJ2-5; maybe TRBD2 (6 bases). Germline CDR1 is SNHLY and CDR2 is FYNNEI. The V end lost 4 bases, the J end lost 4 bases, and 13 bases lay between the germline ends. This CDR3 is 14 amino acids long. The CDR3 bases are TGTGCCAGCAGTGGGAGGGTGCTTCCAGAGACCCAGTACTTC. Its translation is CASSGRVLPETQYF.

In this sample, this clonotype turned up a few times. The rearrangement joins TRBV5-4 to TRBJ2-3, with TRBD2 matching 13 bases. The trim removed 4 bases at V and 4 bases at J, leaving 6 bases unmatched. Germline-derived CDR1 and CDR2 are SGHNT and YYREEE (reference sequence). This CDR3 has 16 amino acids. CDR3 sequence (DNA): TGTGCCAGCAGCATCAGGACTAGCGGGAGTGCAGATACGCAGTATTTT. Amino acids: CASSIRTSGSADTQYF.

V gene TRBV20-1 combines with J gene TRBJ2-7, with D perhaps TRBD1 (5 bases). The CDR3 length is 13 residues. From germline, CDR1 is DFQATT and CDR2 SNEGSKA (reference sequence). V was cut by 3 bases and J by 3 bases, with 12 bases left in between. In nucleotides, the CDR3 is TGCAGTGCTAGGGGGCGGTCAAACTACGAGCAGTACTTC. It yields the protein CSARGRSNYEQYF.